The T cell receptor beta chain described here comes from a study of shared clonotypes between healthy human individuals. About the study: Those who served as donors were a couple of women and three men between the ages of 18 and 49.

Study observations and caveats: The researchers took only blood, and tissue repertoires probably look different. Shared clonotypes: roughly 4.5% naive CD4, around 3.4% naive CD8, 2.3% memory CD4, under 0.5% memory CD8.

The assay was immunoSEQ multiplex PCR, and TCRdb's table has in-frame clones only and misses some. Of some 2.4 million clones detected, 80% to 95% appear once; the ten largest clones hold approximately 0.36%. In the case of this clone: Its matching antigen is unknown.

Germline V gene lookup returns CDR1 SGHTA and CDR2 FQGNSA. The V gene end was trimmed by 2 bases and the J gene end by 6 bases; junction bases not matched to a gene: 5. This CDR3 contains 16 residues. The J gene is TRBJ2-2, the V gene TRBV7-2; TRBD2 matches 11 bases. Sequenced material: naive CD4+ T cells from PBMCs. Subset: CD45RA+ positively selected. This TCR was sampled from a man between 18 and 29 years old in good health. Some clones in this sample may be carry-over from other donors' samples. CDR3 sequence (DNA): TGTGCCAGCAGCTTAAGGGGGACTAGCGGTTCCGGGGAGCTGTTTTTT. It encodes CASSLRGTSGSGELFF.